Listed below are T cell receptor beta chains from one sample, sequenced in a study of shared clonotypes between healthy human individuals. TCRdb keeps only in-frame clones here, not all; method: immunoSEQ multiplex PCR. The sample holds about 2.1 million clones; around 93% are singletons and the top ten take 1.5% to 2%. Input material: naive CD8+ T cells from PBMCs. The receptors here all came from a man between 18 and 29 years old in good health. Some clones in this sample may be carry-over from other donors' samples. Both conserved end residues are part of each CDR3. The D gene is left open where the match is weak. Clone size is given for some rows only: seen once, a few or many times, or a class if the clone is expanded.

len	d_gene	v_gene	abundance	j_gene	CDR3aa	CDR3nt
16	-	TRBV5-6	-	TRBJ2-7	CASSLLFGTSVVEQYF	TGTGCCAGCAGCTTGTTATTTGGGACCTCAGTGGTGGAGCAGTACTTC
17	-	TRBV12-5	-	TRBJ2-2	CASGLVQGRFNTGELFF	TGTGCTAGTGGTTTGGTTCAGGGGAGGTTTAACACCGGGGAGCTGTTTTTT
14	-	TRBV5-6	-	TRBJ2-2	CATQTRGRRGELFF	TGTGCAACCCAAACACGGGGGCGCCGCGGGGAGCTGTTTTTT
16	-	TRBV29-1	once	TRBJ2-5	CSVEAEDPGDQETQYF	TGCAGCGTTGAAGCGGAAGATCCGGGGGACCAAGAGACCCAGTACTTC
15	-	TRBV14	-	TRBJ2-1	CASSQRSGLPNEQFF	TGTGCCAGCAGCCAAAGAAGCGGGCTGCCCAATGAGCAGTTCTTC
14	-	TRBV30	-	TRBJ2-5	CAWSVPMYQETQYF	TGTGCCTGGAGTGTACCCATGTACCAAGAGACCCAGTACTTC
12	TRBD1	TRBV27	-	TRBJ1-1	CASSSEGARAFF	TGTGCCAGCAGTTCCGAGGGGGCACGAGCTTTCTTT
15	-	TRBV4-3	-	TRBJ2-3	CASSQGHSGTDTQYF	TGCGCCAGCAGCCAAGGCCACAGCGGCACAGATACGCAGTATTTT
17	TRBD2	TRBV4-3	-	TRBJ2-1	CASSQDLTSGAYNEQFF	TGCGCCAGCAGCCAAGATCTAACTAGCGGAGCCTACAATGAGCAGTTCTTC
14	-	TRBV27	-	TRBJ2-7	CASSLVSSLDEQYF	TGTGCCAGCAGTTTGGTGAGTAGTCTCGACGAGCAGTACTTC
14	-	TRBV28	-	TRBJ2-7	CASSPSGISYEQYF	TGTGCCAGCAGTCCCTCCGGGATCTCCTACGAGCAGTACTTC
15	TRBD1	TRBV4-1	few	TRBJ1-2	CASSQAKTGLNGYTF	TGCGCCAGCAGCCAGGCAAAGACAGGGTTGAACGGCTACACCTTC
18	TRBD2	TRBV19	-	TRBJ2-1	CASTTLAGAQNRYNEQFF	TGTGCCAGTACCACGCTAGCGGGAGCCCAAAACAGGTACAATGAGCAGTTCTTC
16	-	TRBV5-1	-	TRBJ2-7	CASSSRDGGFSYEQYF	TGCGCCAGCAGTTCCCGGGACGGAGGCTTCTCCTACGAGCAGTACTTC
14	-	TRBV4-3	-	TRBJ2-2	CASSQDFNTGELFF	TGCGCCAGCAGCCAAGATTTCAACACCGGGGAGCTGTTTTTT
13	-	TRBV28	-	TRBJ1-2	CASSFRTDYGYTF	TGTGCCAGCAGTTTTAGGACAGACTATGGCTACACCTTC
14	-	TRBV9	-	TRBJ1-2	CASSVRDNRYGYTF	TGTGCCAGCAGCGTCCGGGACAATCGCTATGGCTACACCTTC
11	-	TRBV5-4	few	TRBJ1-1	CASSLGTEAFF	TGTGCCAGCAGCTTGGGGACTGAAGCTTTCTTT
14	-	TRBV11-1	-	TRBJ2-2	CASSLLANTGELFF	TGTGCCAGCAGCTTACTAGCAAACACCGGGGAGCTGTTTTTT
16	-	TRBV28	once	TRBJ1-1	CASSFPRDSPNTEAFF	TGTGCCAGCAGTTTCCCTCGAGACAGCCCGAACACTGAAGCTTTCTTT
12	-	TRBV6-6	-	TRBJ2-2	CATLHVGGELFF	TGTGCCACTCTACACGTGGGCGGGGAGCTGTTTTTT
15	-	TRBV10-3	-	TRBJ2-1	CAISVTGFSYNEQFF	TGTGCCATCAGTGTTACGGGTTTCTCCTACAATGAGCAGTTCTTC
15	-	TRBV4-3	once	TRBJ2-7	CASSQDRGSPYEQYF	TGCGCCAGCAGCCAAGATCGGGGAAGCCCCTACGAGCAGTACTTC
14	-	TRBV7-9	-	TRBJ2-7	CASSSGGAPYEQYF	TGTGCCAGCAGCTCTGGCGGAGCCCCCTACGAGCAGTACTTC
15	-	TRBV13	-	TRBJ2-1	CASSQGGPRVQGQFF	TGTGCCAGCAGCCAGGGGGGCCCACGGGTCCAGGGGCAGTTCTTC
17	-	TRBV28	once	TRBJ1-1	CASHLRLQGGRNTEAFF	TGTGCCAGCCACCTAAGACTACAGGGTGGCCGAAACACTGAAGCTTTCTTT
16	-	TRBV5-1	-	TRBJ1-1	CASSNQQEWKDTEAFF	TGCGCCAGCAGCAACCAACAGGAATGGAAGGACACTGAAGCTTTCTTT
17	TRBD1	TRBV19	-	TRBJ1-5	CASSIDRTGGGNQPQHF	TGTGCCAGTAGTATAGACAGGACAGGGGGCGGCAATCAGCCCCAGCATTTT
19	TRBD2	TRBV5-1	-	TRBJ2-7	CASSLYPSGTSGRAYEQYF	TGCGCCAGCAGCTTGTACCCGTCCGGGACTAGCGGGAGGGCCTACGAGCAGTACTTC
16	TRBD2	TRBV5-8	-	TRBJ2-7	CASSLVVGLTYVEQYF	TGTGCCAGCAGCTTGGTAGTGGGACTAACCTACGTTGAGCAGTACTTC
14	-	TRBV5-6	-	TRBJ2-7	CASSLEGDSYEQYF	TGTGCCAGCAGCTTGGAGGGGGACTCCTACGAGCAGTACTTC
20	-	TRBV7-6	-	TRBJ2-1	CASSRESARVRVSSYNEQFF	TGTGCCAGCAGCCGAGAATCGGCCAGGGTCAGGGTCTCATCCTACAATGAGCAGTTCTTC
18	-	TRBV7-9	-	TRBJ2-3	CASSLRLLAGLSTDTQYF	TGTGCCAGCAGCTTAAGACTGCTGGCAGGTCTTAGCACAGATACGCAGTATTTT
14	-	TRBV18	-	TRBJ2-1	CASSPPHLYNEQFF	TGTGCCAGCTCACCACCGCACCTATACAATGAGCAGTTCTTC
15	-	TRBV4-1	-	TRBJ2-7	CASSLTDRNHYEQYF	TGCGCCAGCAGCCTCACTGACAGGAACCACTACGAGCAGTACTTC
13	TRBD1	TRBV6-1	once	TRBJ2-7	CASSVGTGVEQYF	TGTGCCAGCAGTGTGGGGACAGGGGTCGAGCAGTACTTC
14	TRBD1	TRBV29-1	-	TRBJ1-1	CSVDKAGGVAEAFF	TGCAGCGTTGATAAAGCAGGGGGTGTTGCTGAAGCTTTCTTT
14	-	TRBV5-5	-	TRBJ2-2	CASSLDMNTGELFF	TGTGCCAGCAGCCTTGACATGAACACCGGGGAGCTGTTTTTT
15	-	TRBV13	-	TRBJ2-5	CASSLRDSGQETQYF	TGTGCCAGCAGCTTACGGGACTCGGGGCAGGAGACCCAGTACTTC
15	TRBD1	TRBV7-2	-	TRBJ1-2	CASSSLGARGSGYAF	TGTGCCAGCAGCTCTCTCGGTGCCAGGGGGTCTGGCTACGCCTTC
13	-	TRBV2	few	TRBJ1-5	CASMGVGNQPQHF	TGTGCCAGCATGGGGGTGGGCAATCAGCCCCAGCATTTT
11	-	TRBV25-1	-	TRBJ2-4	CASSIGKVQYF	TGTGCCAGCAGTATTGGGAAGGTTCAGTACTTC
14	-	TRBV28	-	TRBJ1-5	CASSFSRGQGPQHF	TGTGCCAGCAGTTTCAGCAGGGGTCAAGGGCCCCAGCATTTT
16	TRBD1	TRBV7-9	-	TRBJ2-2	CASSFPTGANTGELFF	TGTGCCAGCAGCTTCCCGACAGGGGCGAACACCGGGGAGCTGTTTTTT
13	TRBD2	TRBV27	-	TRBJ2-1	CASSRTSLHEQFF	TGTGCCAGCAGTAGGACTAGCTTACATGAGCAGTTCTTC
18	TRBD1	TRBV29-1	-	TRBJ1-1	CSVDGSAGGIVGNTEAFF	TGCAGCGTTGATGGATCGGCAGGGGGCATAGTGGGTAACACTGAGGCTTTCTTT
12	-	TRBV14	-	TRBJ2-1	CASSTDRNEQFF	TGTGCCAGCAGCACGGACAGAAATGAGCAGTTCTTC
15	-	TRBV7-9	-	TRBJ1-2	CASSYPAGGDYGYTF	TGTGCCAGCAGCTATCCCGCCGGGGGCGACTATGGCTACACCTTC
18	TRBD2	TRBV2	-	TRBJ2-5	CASSETFLGLAGQETQYF	TGTGCCAGCAGTGAAACGTTTTTAGGACTAGCGGGACAAGAGACCCAGTACTTC
14	-	TRBV5-4	-	TRBJ1-1	CASSLDVMNTEAFF	TGTGCCAGCAGCTTGGATGTAATGAACACTGAAGCTTTCTTT
12	-	TRBV27	-	TRBJ2-7	CASSNVTPEQYF	TGTGCCAGCAGCAACGTCACCCCCGAGCAGTACTTC
13	TRBD1	TRBV6-1	-	TRBJ2-7	CASRTGKPYEQYF	TGTGCCAGCAGGACAGGGAAGCCCTACGAGCAGTACTTC
13	-	TRBV14	-	TRBJ1-2	CASSLLPRVGYTF	TGTGCCAGCAGCCTCCTCCCGAGGGTGGGCTACACCTTC
18	TRBD2	TRBV13	-	TRBJ2-2	CASSSARESPMNTGELFF	TGTGCCAGCAGCTCTGCGCGGGAGAGCCCCATGAACACCGGGGAGCTGTTTTTT
14	-	TRBV2	-	TRBJ2-1	CASYGPGPPNEQFF	TGTGCCAGTTATGGACCGGGTCCCCCCAATGAGCAGTTCTTC